These 32 T cell receptor beta chains originate from one sample sequenced in a study of T cell repertoires in cytomegalovirus infection. TCRdb analysed the reads with MiXCR anew, one entry per CDR3 protein. The sample records some 500,000 distinct CDR3 sequences, approximately 40% being singletons. These receptors' targets are unknown. The sequencing here drew on cultured PBMCs, taken from culture after CMV antigen stimulation. The receptors originated from a human donor in good health (CMV status not recorded). Some clones in this sample may be carry-over from other donors' samples.

This clonotype was seen a few times. This sequence joins TRBV11-2 and TRBJ2-1, with 7 nucleotides matching TRBD2. In germline, CDR1 is SGHAT, CDR2 FQNNGV. After removal of 5 bases from V and 3 bases from J, the junction contained 1 base not matched to a gene. The CDR3 contains 13 residues. As DNA, the CDR3 is TGTGCCAGCAGCCGGACTAGCTACAATGAGCAGTTCTTC. It translates to CASSRTSYNEQFF.

The V and J genes are TRBV20-1 and TRBJ2-3; 7 bases are shared with TRBD2. The V gene end was trimmed by 6 bases and the J gene end by 1 base; junction bases not matched to a gene: 4. Germline V gene lookup returns CDR1 DFQATT and CDR2 SNEGSKA (reference sequence). CDR3 length: 13 residues. DNA for the CDR3: TGCAGTGCCAGCGGGGTGCGCACAGATACGCAGTATTTT. It specifies CSASGVRTDTQYF.

This clonotype was seen a handful of times. The V gene is TRBV6-1, the J gene TRBJ2-1; D is uncertain. Germline CDR1 reads MNHNS; CDR2 reads SASEGT. V was clipped by 1 base and J by 4 bases, with 5 bases between them. There are 13 residues in the CDR3. The CDR3 here is CASSEELYNEQFF. Here the CDR3 DNA reads TGTGCCAGCAGTGAAGAACTATACAATGAGCAGTTCTTC.

Comment on this clonotype: At one end the junction does not follow the germline gene, possibly because of a read error. The V call is TRBV7-8, the J call TRBJ1-2, with D possibly being TRBD1 (6 bases). Germline V gives CDR1 SGHVS, CDR2 FQNEAQ. CDR3 size: 12 residues. The CDR3 spells CASSPAGGLLVF. The CDR3 DNA sequence: TGTGCCAGCAGCCCGGCCGGGGGCTTATTAGTCTTC.

This rearrangement joins TRBV11-2 to TRBJ1-4; D is possibly TRBD1 (5 bases). The CDR3 length is 16 residues. Germline V gives CDR1 SGHAT, CDR2 FQNNGV. Trimming stripped 4 bases from V and 5 bases from J, with 17 bases between. For the CDR3, the DNA is TGTGCCAGCAGCTCCCGCGAGAGAGGGGCGAATGAAAAACTGTTTTTT. The encoded protein is CASSSRERGANEKLFF. Using reference TRBV11-2 and TRBJ1-4 for the parts outside the CDR3, the full variable domain is EAGVAQSPRYKIIEKRQSVAFWCNPISGHATLYWYQQILGQGPKLLIQFQNNGVVDDSQLPKDRFSAERLKGVDSTLKIQPAKLEDSAVYLCASSSRERGANEKLFFGSGTQLSVL.

This clonotype was seen a handful of times. The chain joins TRBV5-1 to TRBJ1-1, with 9 bases matching TRBD1. The CDR3 totals 15 residues. Germline trimming cut 2 bases from V and 4 bases from J; bases unmatched to any gene: 6. CDR1 and CDR2 from the germline V gene are SGHRS and YFSETQ. The CDR3 sequence: CASSFRTGDITEAFF. The CDR3 DNA reads as TGCGCCAGCAGCTTTCGGACAGGGGATATCACTGAAGCTTTCTTT.

The chain joins TRBV30 to TRBJ2-1, with D possibly being TRBD2 (7 bases). Germline V gene sequence: CDR1 GTSNPN, CDR2 SVGIG (reference sequence). The CDR3 has 15 amino acids. The V end lost 2 bases, the J end lost 2 bases, and 13 bases lay between the germline ends. CDR3 coding DNA: TGTGCCTGGAGTCCGGGGGGCGGCCCCTACAATGAGCAGTTCTTC. Translation: CAWSPGGGPYNEQFF.

This chain connects TRBV12-3 or TRBV12-4 to TRBJ2-3; D unclear. V was pared by 7 bases and J by 4 bases, with 15 bases between. The CDR3 consists of 14 residues. DNA of the CDR3: TGTGCCAGCATCCACCCCACCCGCGCAGATACGCAGTATTTT. Translating gives CASIHPTRADTQYF.

This clonotype was observed a few times. In DNA, the CDR3 is TGTGCCAGCAGCTCCCCATACGGGGGGGCCCCAGATACGCAGTATTTT. Encoded protein: CASSSPYGGAPDTQYF. V is TRBV7-9 and J is TRBJ2-3; 8 nucleotides agree with TRBD2. The germline gives CDR1 SEHNR, CDR2 FQNEAQ (reference sequence). The V gene end was trimmed by 4 bases and the J gene end by 4 bases; junction bases not matched to a gene: 10. The CDR3 is 16 residues long. Full variable domain (remainder filled in from reference TRBV7-9 and TRBJ2-3): DTGVSQNPRHKITKRGQNVTFRCDPISEHNRLYWYRQTLGQGPEFLTYFQNEAQLEKSRLLSDRFSAERPKGSFSTLEIQRTEQGDSAMYLCASSSPYGGAPDTQYFGPGTRLTVL.

This clonotype occurred many times. This chain links TRBV7-2 with TRBJ2-5, with D possibly TRBD2 on 5 matching bases. The CDR3 has 13 amino acids. Germline lookup yields CDR1 SGHTA and CDR2 FQGNSA. The V and J ends lost 1 base and 7 bases respectively, with 10 bases between them. CDR3 in amino acids: CASSLEDSRTQYF. In DNA form, the CDR3 reads TGTGCCAGCAGCTTAGAGGACTCGAGGACCCAGTACTTC. The variable domain in full, completed from reference TRBV7-2 and TRBJ2-5, reads GAGVSQSPSNKVTEKGKDVELRCDPISGHTALYWYRQSLGQGLEFLIYFQGNSAPDKSGLPSDRFSAERTGGSVSTLTIQRTQQEDSAVYLCASSLEDSRTQYFGPGTRLLVL.

The chain couples TRBV12-3 or TRBV12-4 to TRBJ2-7; D not certain. The CDR3 has 14 residues. Trimming removed 2 bases from V and 6 bases from J, with 14 bases in between. Written as DNA, the CDR3 is TGTGCCAGCAGTTTAAAGGGAAACAGCCTCGAGCAGTACTTC. This gives the protein CASSLKGNSLEQYF.

This clonotype was counted only a few times. This chain connects TRBV7-8 to TRBJ2-7; TRBD1 might be the D (5 bases). The V gene's germline CDR1 is SGHVS and CDR2 FQNEAQ. The ends were cut back, 2 bases at V and 3 bases at J, with 14 bases in the middle. The CDR3 contains 15 residues. CDR3 nucleotides: TGTGCCAGCAGCTTAACCGCAGGGTCAGTCTACGAGCAGTACTTC. Amino acids: CASSLTAGSVYEQYF. The variable domain in full, completed from reference TRBV7-8 and TRBJ2-7, reads GAGVSQSPRYKVAKRGQDVALRCDPISGHVSLFWYQQALGQGPEFLTYFQNEAQLDKSGLPSDRFFAERPEGSVSTLKIQRTQQEDSAVYLCASSLTAGSVYEQYFGPGTRLTVT.

This clonotype has only a few counts. The rearrangement joins TRBV7-2 to TRBJ1-3; D remains unclear. The CDR3 sequence is 16 residues long. Germline V CDR1 and CDR2: SGHTA, FQGNSA. The ends were cut back, 0 bases at V and 0 bases at J, with 9 bases in the middle. The CDR3 DNA reads as TGTGCCAGCAGCTTAGCGGCCGCGAGCTCTGGAAACACCATATATTTT. It codes for CASSLAAASSGNTIYF.

Details on this clonotype: Lacking the conserved final phenylalanine or tryptophan, this CDR3 likely reflects a read error. The rearrangement uses TRBV7-8 and TRBJ2-1, with 7 bases identical to TRBD2. Germline CDR1 and CDR2: SGHVS and FQNEAQ. This CDR3 comprises 15 residues. The V gene end was trimmed by 7 bases and the J gene end by 5 bases; junction bases not matched to a gene: 11. The CDR3 loop is CASNKRRGTHNEQFY. Here the CDR3 DNA reads TGTGCCAGCAACAAGAGGCGGGGGACCCACAATGAGCAGTTCTAC.

V gene TRBV11-2 combines with J gene TRBJ2-7; D tentatively fits TRBD1 or TRBD2 (5 bases each). CDR3 length equals 13 residues. V lost 0 bases and J lost 5, with 8 bases in between. From germline, CDR1 is SGHAT and CDR2 FQNNGV. CDR3 residues: CASSLEGPDEQYF. The CDR3 DNA reads TGTGCCAGCAGCTTAGAGGGACCCGACGAGCAGTACTTC.

The V and J genes are TRBV12-3 or TRBV12-4 and TRBJ2-1; 9 bases agree with TRBD2. This CDR3 contains 15 residues. Trimming at V came to 3 bases and at J to 6 bases, leaving 6 bases not matched to a gene. The CDR3 reads CASSLRIAGANEQFF. Written as DNA, the CDR3 is TGTGCCAGCAGTTTGCGGATAGCGGGAGCCAATGAGCAGTTCTTC.

V gene TRBV11-2 combines with J gene TRBJ2-7; possibly TRBD2 for D (6 bases). Germline CDR1 is SGHAT and CDR2 is FQNNGV. This CDR3 is 17 amino acids long. The germline V and J ends were trimmed by 5 bases and 3 bases, with 23 bases remaining between them. In nucleotides, the CDR3 is TGTGCCAGCAGCCTTTTTTCGGCCCGGGACGGGAGCTACGAGCAGTACTTC. Its translation is CASSLFSARDGSYEQYF. The whole variable domain, remainder taken from reference TRBV11-2 and TRBJ2-7, is EAGVAQSPRYKIIEKRQSVAFWCNPISGHATLYWYQQILGQGPKLLIQFQNNGVVDDSQLPKDRFSAERLKGVDSTLKIQPAKLEDSAVYLCASSLFSARDGSYEQYFGPGTRLTVT.

The chain has TRBV29-1 and TRBJ2-3, with D uncertain. The CDR3 runs to 16 residues. The germline V gene encodes CDR1 SQVTM and CDR2 ANQGSEA. The V gene lost 4 bases and the J gene lost 0 bases, with 17 bases spanning the gap. The chain's CDR3 is CSVGRFARASTDTQYF. CDR3 nucleotides: TGCAGCGTTGGACGGTTCGCCAGAGCTAGCACAGATACGCAGTATTTT.

The CDR3 DNA reads as TGTGCCAGCAGTGAAGCGCAGGGTCCTCAGCCCCAGCATTTT. It is translated as CASSEAQGPQPQHF. This chain links TRBV6-1 with TRBJ1-5; tentative D call: TRBD1 (5 bases). V was pared by 0 bases and J by 6 bases, with 9 bases between. The CDR3 is 14 amino acids. Germline values: CDR1 MNHNS, CDR2 SASEGT.

The chain uses TRBV24-1 and TRBJ1-2; no reliable D call. Looked up from germline, CDR1 is KGHDR and CDR2 is SFDVKD. Trimming pared 2 bases from V and 6 bases from J, leaving 12 bases between. The CDR3 sequence is 14 residues long. CDR3 loop: CATSDSRGLDGYTF. Written as DNA, the CDR3 is TGTGCCACCAGTGATTCCCGGGGATTGGATGGCTACACCTTC.

This sequence joins TRBV4-1 and TRBJ1-1, with D unresolved. The CDR3 is 12 amino acids. Germline V gives CDR1 MGHRA, CDR2 YSYEKL. V was pared by 0 bases and J by 12 bases, with 11 bases between. The CDR3 reads CASSQEGGSPFF. The CDR3 coding sequence is TGCGCCAGCAGCCAAGAGGGTGGCTCCCCTTTCTTT.

This clonotype occurred a few times. The V call is TRBV12-3 or TRBV12-4, the J call TRBJ2-3, with a tentative D call TRBD2 (5 bases). The CDR3 has 14 residues. V was shortened by 6 bases and J by 5 bases, with 15 bases between the two germline ends. This CDR3 reads CASSGVGTIDTQYF. The CDR3 coding sequence is TGTGCCAGCAGCGGGGTTGGAACCATAGATACGCAGTATTTT.

This clonotype was counted at least ten times. The chain links TRBV7-2 to TRBJ2-7, with 7 bases aligning to TRBD2. CDR1 and CDR2 (germline): SGHTA, FQGNSA. Trimming at V came to 5 bases and at J to 0 bases, leaving 10 bases not matched to a gene. This CDR3 is built from 16 residues. The CDR3 coding sequence is TGTGCCAGCAGCCCTATAAGCGGGGTGAGCTCCTACGAGCAGTACTTC. Translation: CASSPISGVSSYEQYF.

The chain recombines TRBV12-3 or TRBV12-4 with TRBJ1-1; perhaps TRBD1 as D (5 bases). V was clipped by 3 bases and J by 1 base, with 9 bases between them. This CDR3 spans 14 amino acids. Written as DNA, the CDR3 is TGTGCCAGCAGTTTTCCGGGGGGGAACACTGAAGCTTTCTTT. The encoded protein is CASSFPGGNTEAFF.

CDR3 protein: CASSQVASGEYNEQFF. For the CDR3, the DNA is TGCGCCAGCAGCCAAGTGGCTAGCGGGGAATACAATGAGCAGTTCTTC. J is TRBJ2-1 and V is TRBV4-3, with 9 bases fitting TRBD2. The V gene's germline CDR1 is LGHNA and CDR2 YSLEER. Trimming at V came to 1 base and at J to 4 bases, leaving 5 bases not matched to a gene. This CDR3 comprises 16 residues.

This clonotype has more than one count but fewer than ten. This chain connects TRBV7-2 to TRBJ2-7; TRBD2 might be the D (6 bases). The CDR3 has 16 residues. V lost 5 bases to trimming and J lost 6 bases, with 23 bases between them. Germline lookup yields CDR1 SGHTA and CDR2 FQGNSA. DNA of the CDR3: TGTGCCAGCAGCCCCCCCGTGGGCCGGAGGGCCTCCGAGCAGTACTTC. This translates into CASSPPVGRRASEQYF.

This chain joins TRBV25-1 and TRBJ2-3; D is perhaps TRBD2 (6 bases). CDR1 is MGHDK and CDR2 is SYGVNS in the germline V gene. V was shortened by 8 bases and J by 3 bases, with 21 bases between the two germline ends. The CDR3 contains 16 residues. The CDR3 protein is CASRRGAVGRTDTQYF. CDR3 nucleotides: TGTGCCAGCCGCAGAGGGGCAGTCGGGAGAACAGATACGCAGTATTTT.

V usage is TRBV18 and J usage is TRBJ2-7, with D possibly being TRBD1 (6 bases). Germline CDR1 reads KGHSH; CDR2 reads LQKENI. The CDR3 spans 14 residues. Trimming removed 3 bases from V and 1 base from J, with 10 bases in between. CDR3 nucleotide sequence: TGTGCCAGCTCACCGGTGACAGGTTCCTACGAGCAGTACTTC. As protein: CASSPVTGSYEQYF.

V and J are TRBV5-5 and TRBJ1-2; D is undetermined. The CDR3 is made up of 14 amino acids. CDR1 is SGHKS, CDR2 YYEKEE, per germline (reference sequence). V gave up 2 bases and J gave up 4 bases, with 12 bases separating them. The CDR3 DNA sequence: TGTGCCAGCAGCTTCCGCCCAAGGACCTATGGCTACACCTTC. Translation gives CASSFRPRTYGYTF.

This chain connects TRBV11-3 to TRBJ2-1; TRBD2 agrees at 7 bases. This CDR3 comprises 15 residues. The trim removed 1 base at V and 5 bases at J, leaving 5 bases unmatched. Germline V CDR1 and CDR2: SGHNT, YENEEA. CDR3: CASSLAGGIHNEQFF. CDR3 DNA sequence: TGTGCCAGCAGCTTAGCGGGAGGAATCCACAATGAGCAGTTCTTC.

This clonotype was seen at least ten times. The V gene is TRBV7-2, the J gene TRBJ2-5; possibly TRBD1 or TRBD2 for D (5 bases each). CDR3 size: 13 residues. CDR1 is SGHTA, CDR2 FQGNSA, per germline. Trimming took 5 bases from V and 4 from J, leaving 11 bases between them. CDR3 nucleotide sequence: TGTGCCAGCAGCCCCCGGGGCCCAGAGACCCAGTACTTC. Protein sequence: CASSPRGPETQYF.

This clonotype was seen a handful of times. The chain has TRBV7-2 and TRBJ1-5; D ambiguous. Germline V CDR1 and CDR2: SGHTA, FQGNSA. Trimming left V 5 bases short and J 5 bases short, with 13 bases between. This CDR3 spans 14 amino acids. The CDR3 here is CASSDRISDQPQHF. DNA for the CDR3: TGTGCCAGCAGCGACCGTATCTCCGATCAGCCCCAGCATTTT.